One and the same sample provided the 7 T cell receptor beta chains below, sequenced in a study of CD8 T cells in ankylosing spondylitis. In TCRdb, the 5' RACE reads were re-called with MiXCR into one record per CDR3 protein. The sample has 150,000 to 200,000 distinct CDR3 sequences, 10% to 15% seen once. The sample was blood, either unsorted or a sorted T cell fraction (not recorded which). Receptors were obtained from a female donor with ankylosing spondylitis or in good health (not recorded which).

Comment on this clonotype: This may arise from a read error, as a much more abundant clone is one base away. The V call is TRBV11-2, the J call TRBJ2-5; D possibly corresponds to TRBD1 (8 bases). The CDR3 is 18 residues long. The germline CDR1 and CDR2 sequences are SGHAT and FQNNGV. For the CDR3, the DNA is TGTGTCAGCAGCTTAGAACAGGGGGGGAGTCAGTACCAAGAGACCCAGTACTTC. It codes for CVSSLEQGGSQYQETQYF.

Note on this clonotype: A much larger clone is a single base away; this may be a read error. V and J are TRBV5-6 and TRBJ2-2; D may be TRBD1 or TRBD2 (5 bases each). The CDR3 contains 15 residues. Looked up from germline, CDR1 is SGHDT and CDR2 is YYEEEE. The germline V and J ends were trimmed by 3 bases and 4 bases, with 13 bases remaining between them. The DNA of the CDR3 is TGTGCCAGCAGCTCCGGGACGACGATCACCGGGGAGCTGTTTTTT. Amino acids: CASSSGTTITGELFF.

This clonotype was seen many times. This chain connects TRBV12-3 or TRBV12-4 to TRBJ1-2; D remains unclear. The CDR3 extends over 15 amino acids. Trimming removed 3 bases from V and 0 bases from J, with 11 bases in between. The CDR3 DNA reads TGTGCCAGCAGTTTCGGTTTTGGCCCTAACTATGGCTACACCTTC. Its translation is CASSFGFGPNYGYTF.

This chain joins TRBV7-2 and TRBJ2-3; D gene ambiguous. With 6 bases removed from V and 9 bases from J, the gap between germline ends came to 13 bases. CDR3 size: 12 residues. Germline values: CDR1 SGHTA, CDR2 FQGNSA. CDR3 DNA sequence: TGTGCCAGCAGTTCTTATCAGCACACGCAGTATTTT. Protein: CASSSYQHTQYF.

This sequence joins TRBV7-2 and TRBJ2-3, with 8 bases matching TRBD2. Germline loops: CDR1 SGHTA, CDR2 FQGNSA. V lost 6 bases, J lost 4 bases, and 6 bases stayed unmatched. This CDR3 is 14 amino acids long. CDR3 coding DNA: TGTGCCAGCAGACAGCGGGAGTGGTCAGATACGCAGTATTTT. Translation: CASRQREWSDTQYF.

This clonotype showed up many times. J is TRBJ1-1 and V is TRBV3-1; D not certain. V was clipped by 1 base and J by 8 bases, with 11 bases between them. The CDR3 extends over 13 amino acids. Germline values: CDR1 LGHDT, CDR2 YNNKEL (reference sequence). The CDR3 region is CASSQAAGVEAFF. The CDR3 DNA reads TGTGCCAGCAGCCAAGCGGCCGGGGTGGAAGCTTTCTTT.

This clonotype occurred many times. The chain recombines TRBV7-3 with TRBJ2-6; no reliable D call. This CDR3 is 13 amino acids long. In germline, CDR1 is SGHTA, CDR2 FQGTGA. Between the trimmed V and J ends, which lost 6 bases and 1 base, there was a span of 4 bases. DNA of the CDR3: TGTGCCAGCAGGGCTTCTGGGGCCAACGTCCTGACTTTC. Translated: CASRASGANVLTF.